The T cell receptor (beta chain) under discussion was sequenced for a study of shared clonotypes between healthy human individuals. Naive CD8 cells comprised CD45RO-negative, CCR7-positively selected cells, excluding terminally differentiated effector memory CD45RA+ cells. Each sample came from a Caucasian adult donor living in Nashville, Tennessee. This clone was observed many times. Its antigen remains unidentified. The same CDR3 is also encoded by other DNA sequences in this sample. The CDR3 sequence is 12 residues long. V lost 7 bases and J lost 0, with 7 bases in between. Germline V gives CDR1 GTSNPN, CDR2 SVGIG (reference sequence). Assay runs were performed at deep level. The repertoire was sequenced with immunoSEQ multiplex PCR; TCRdb's copy has only in-frame clones and lacks some. The table includes just over 2,000,000 clones, about 95% detected once. Study results and limitations: It was the non-shared clonotypes that had lower generation probabilities than clonotypes shared by all four donors.

Sequenced sample: naive CD8+ T cells sorted from blood. The J gene is TRBJ2-4, the V gene TRBV30; D gene ambiguous. The TCR comes from a man aged 18 to 29 in good health. The CDR3 sequence is CALREAKNIQYF. In DNA, the CDR3 is TGTGCCTTAAGAGAAGCCAAAAACATTCAGTACTTC. Based on the CDR3 plus reference TRBV30 and TRBJ2-4, the full variable domain is SQTIHQWPATLVQPVGSPLSLECTVEGTSNPNLYWYRQAAGRGLQLLFYSVGIGQISSEVPQNLSASRPQDRQFILSSKKLLLSDSGFYLCALREAKNIQYFGAGTRLSVL.